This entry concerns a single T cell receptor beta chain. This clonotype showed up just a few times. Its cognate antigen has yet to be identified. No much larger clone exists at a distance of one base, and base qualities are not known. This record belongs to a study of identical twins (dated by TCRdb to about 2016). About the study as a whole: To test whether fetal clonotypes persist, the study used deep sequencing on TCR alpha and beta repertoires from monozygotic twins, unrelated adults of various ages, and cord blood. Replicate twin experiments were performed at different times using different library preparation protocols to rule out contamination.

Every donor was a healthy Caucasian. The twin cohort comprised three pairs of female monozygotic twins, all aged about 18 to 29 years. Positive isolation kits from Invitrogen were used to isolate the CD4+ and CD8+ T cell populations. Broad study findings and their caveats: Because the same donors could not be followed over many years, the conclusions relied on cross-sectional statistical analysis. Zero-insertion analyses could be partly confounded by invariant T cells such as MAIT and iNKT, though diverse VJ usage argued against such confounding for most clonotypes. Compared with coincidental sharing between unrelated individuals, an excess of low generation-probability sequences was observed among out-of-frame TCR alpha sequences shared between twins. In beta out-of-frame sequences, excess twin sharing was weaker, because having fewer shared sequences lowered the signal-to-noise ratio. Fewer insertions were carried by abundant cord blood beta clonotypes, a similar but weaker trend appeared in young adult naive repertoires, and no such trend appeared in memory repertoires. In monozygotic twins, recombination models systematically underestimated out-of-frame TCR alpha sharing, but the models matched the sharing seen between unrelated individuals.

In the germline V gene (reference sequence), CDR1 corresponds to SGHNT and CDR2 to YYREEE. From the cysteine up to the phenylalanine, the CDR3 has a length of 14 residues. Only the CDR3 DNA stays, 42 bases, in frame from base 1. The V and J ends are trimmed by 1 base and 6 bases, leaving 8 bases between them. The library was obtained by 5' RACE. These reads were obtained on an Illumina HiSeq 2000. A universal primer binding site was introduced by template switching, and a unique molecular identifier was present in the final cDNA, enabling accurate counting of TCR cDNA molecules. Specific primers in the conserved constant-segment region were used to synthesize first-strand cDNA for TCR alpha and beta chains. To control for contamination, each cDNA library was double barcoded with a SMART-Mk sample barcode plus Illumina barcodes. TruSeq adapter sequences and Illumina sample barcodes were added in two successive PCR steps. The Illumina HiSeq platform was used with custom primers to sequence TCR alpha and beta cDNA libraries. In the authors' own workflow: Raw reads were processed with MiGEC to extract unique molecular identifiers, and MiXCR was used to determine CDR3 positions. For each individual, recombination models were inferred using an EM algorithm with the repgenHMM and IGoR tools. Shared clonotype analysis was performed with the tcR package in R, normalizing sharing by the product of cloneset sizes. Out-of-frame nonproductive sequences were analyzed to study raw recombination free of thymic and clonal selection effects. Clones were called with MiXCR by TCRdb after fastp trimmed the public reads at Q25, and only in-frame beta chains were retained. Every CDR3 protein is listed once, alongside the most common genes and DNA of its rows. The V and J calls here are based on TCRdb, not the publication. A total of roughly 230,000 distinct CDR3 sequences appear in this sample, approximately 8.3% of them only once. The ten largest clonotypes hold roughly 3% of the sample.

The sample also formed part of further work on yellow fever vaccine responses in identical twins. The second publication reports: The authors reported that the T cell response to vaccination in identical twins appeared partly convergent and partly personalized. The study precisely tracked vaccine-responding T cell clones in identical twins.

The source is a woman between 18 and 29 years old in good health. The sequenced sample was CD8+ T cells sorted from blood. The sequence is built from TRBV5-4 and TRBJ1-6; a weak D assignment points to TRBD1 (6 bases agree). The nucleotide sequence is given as TGTGCCAGCAGCTTGCAGGGGACTAATTCACCCCTCCACTTT. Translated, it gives CASSLQGTNSPLHF.